This is a list of T cell receptor beta chains from one sample in a study of shared clonotypes between healthy human individuals. TCRdb keeps only in-frame clones here, not all; method: immunoSEQ multiplex PCR. The table has about 2.3 million clones, 85% to 95% seen once. Sample: naive CD4+ T cells from PBMCs. Receptors originate from a man aged 18 to 29 in good health. Some clones in this sample may be carry-over from other donors' samples. CDR3s include the opening cysteine and the closing phenylalanine or tryptophan. The D gene is left open where the match is weak. A row's size may be missing; if present it is once, few, many or a size class.

D gene: NA; clone size: NA; V gene: TRBV7-3; J gene: TRBJ2-1; CDR3 protein: CASSPVGGTTYNEQFF; CDR3 DNA: TGTGCCAGCAGCCCCGTGGGGGGAACAACCTACAATGAGCAGTTCTTC
D gene: NA; clone size: NA; V gene: TRBV11-2; J gene: TRBJ1-4; CDR3 protein: CASSLEGIGEKLFF; CDR3 DNA: TGTGCCAGCAGCTTAGAAGGGATCGGCGAAAAACTGTTTTTT
D gene: NA; clone size: NA; V gene: TRBV5-1; J gene: TRBJ2-1; CDR3 protein: CASSLAPSAGDPSKFF; CDR3 DNA: TGCGCCAGCAGCTTGGCTCCGTCAGCGGGTGATCCAAGCAAGTTCTTC
D gene: NA; clone size: NA; V gene: TRBV6-1; J gene: TRBJ2-7; CDR3 protein: CASSEAWRGGWEQYF; CDR3 DNA: TGTGCCAGCAGTGAAGCGTGGCGTGGGGGTTGGGAGCAGTACTTC
D gene: TRBD1; clone size: NA; V gene: TRBV6-4; J gene: TRBJ2-2; CDR3 protein: CASREQGATGELFF; CDR3 DNA: TGTGCCAGCAGGGAACAGGGGGCCACCGGGGAGCTGTTTTTT
D gene: NA; clone size: NA; V gene: TRBV9; J gene: TRBJ1-1; CDR3 protein: CASSVQGRNTEAFF; CDR3 DNA: TGTGCCAGCAGCGTACAGGGGCGGAACACTGAAGCTTTCTTT
D gene: NA; clone size: once; V gene: TRBV6-5; J gene: TRBJ2-5; CDR3 protein: CASSYSFRWKETQYF; CDR3 DNA: TGTGCCAGCAGTTACTCTTTCAGATGGAAAGAGACCCAGTACTTC
D gene: NA; clone size: NA; V gene: TRBV12-1; J gene: TRBJ1-2; CDR3 protein: CASSTRLRPGYTF; CDR3 DNA: TGTGCCAGCAGCACCCGCCTGCGCCCCGGCTACACCTTC
D gene: TRBD2; clone size: NA; V gene: TRBV29-1; J gene: TRBJ2-3; CDR3 protein: CSGATSGPTDTQYF; CDR3 DNA: TGCAGCGGTGCGACTAGCGGACCGACAGATACGCAGTATTTT
D gene: TRBD2; clone size: NA; V gene: TRBV6-1; J gene: TRBJ2-5; CDR3 protein: CASSEARGTMETQYF; CDR3 DNA: TGTGCCAGCAGTGAAGCGCGGGGGACTATGGAGACCCAGTACTTC
D gene: TRBD2; clone size: NA; V gene: TRBV5-1; J gene: TRBJ2-1; CDR3 protein: CASSDGSLAGNNEQFF; CDR3 DNA: TGCGCCAGCAGTGACGGGTCACTAGCGGGGAACAATGAGCAGTTCTTC
D gene: NA; clone size: NA; V gene: TRBV18; J gene: TRBJ2-7; CDR3 protein: CASSPGEQFYEQYF; CDR3 DNA: TGTGCCAGCTCACCAGGGGAACAGTTCTACGAGCAGTACTTC
D gene: TRBD1; clone size: NA; V gene: TRBV28; J gene: TRBJ1-2; CDR3 protein: CASRTGTGLNYGYTF; CDR3 DNA: TGTGCCAGCAGGACAGGGACTGGTCTAAACTATGGCTACACCTTC
D gene: NA; clone size: NA; V gene: TRBV7-9; J gene: TRBJ1-1; CDR3 protein: CASSLVRVNTEAFF; CDR3 DNA: TGTGCCAGCAGCTTAGTACGGGTGAACACTGAAGCTTTCTTT
D gene: TRBD2; clone size: NA; V gene: TRBV6-5; J gene: TRBJ2-1; CDR3 protein: CASSSPLAGGVGEQFF; CDR3 DNA: TGTGCCAGCAGTTCCCCCCTAGCGGGAGGTGTGGGTGAGCAGTTCTTC
D gene: TRBD2; clone size: NA; V gene: TRBV7-2; J gene: TRBJ2-2; CDR3 protein: CASSIAGALTGELFF; CDR3 DNA: TGTGCCAGCAGTATAGCGGGAGCTCTCACCGGGGAGCTGTTTTTT
D gene: TRBD2; clone size: NA; V gene: TRBV28; J gene: TRBJ2-1; CDR3 protein: CASSPGLAGDYNEQFF; CDR3 DNA: TGTGCCAGCAGTCCGGGACTAGCGGGGGACTACAATGAGCAGTTCTTC
D gene: TRBD2; clone size: NA; V gene: TRBV2; J gene: TRBJ2-4; CDR3 protein: CASSGTSGRYEAKNIQYF; CDR3 DNA: TGTGCCAGCAGTGGGACTAGCGGGAGGTACGAGGCCAAAAACATTCAGTACTTC
D gene: TRBD1; clone size: once; V gene: TRBV6-1; J gene: TRBJ1-1; CDR3 protein: CASSANRGLNTEAFF; CDR3 DNA: TGTGCCAGCAGTGCAAACAGGGGGTTGAACACTGAAGCTTTCTTT
D gene: NA; clone size: NA; V gene: TRBV7-9; J gene: TRBJ2-5; CDR3 protein: CASSLLGGITETQYF; CDR3 DNA: TGTGCCAGCAGCTTACTTGGAGGCATCACGGAGACCCAGTACTTC
D gene: NA; clone size: NA; V gene: TRBV9; J gene: TRBJ2-3; CDR3 protein: CASSVVQGADTQYF; CDR3 DNA: TGTGCCAGCAGCGTAGTCCAGGGAGCAGATACGCAGTATTTT
D gene: NA; clone size: NA; V gene: TRBV10-3; J gene: TRBJ2-5; CDR3 protein: CAISEGGHRLGETQYF; CDR3 DNA: TGTGCCATCAGTGAAGGAGGACATCGTCTCGGGGAGACCCAGTACTTC
D gene: TRBD2; clone size: NA; V gene: TRBV7-7; J gene: TRBJ2-1; CDR3 protein: CASSLRPGRGSYNEQFF; CDR3 DNA: TGTGCCAGCAGCTTACGTCCCGGGAGGGGCTCCTACAATGAGCAGTTCTTC
D gene: NA; clone size: NA; V gene: TRBV6-1; J gene: TRBJ2-6; CDR3 protein: CASASGANVLTF; CDR3 DNA: TGTGCCAGCGCATCTGGGGCCAACGTCCTGACTTTC
D gene: TRBD1; clone size: NA; V gene: TRBV5-4; J gene: TRBJ2-2; CDR3 protein: CAVGGGTGHTGELFF; CDR3 DNA: TGTGCCGTAGGCGGTGGGACAGGGCACACCGGGGAGCTGTTTTTT
D gene: NA; clone size: NA; V gene: TRBV7-2; J gene: TRBJ2-7; CDR3 protein: CASSLVSAAYEQYF; CDR3 DNA: TGTGCCAGCAGCTTAGTTAGTGCAGCCTACGAGCAGTACTTC